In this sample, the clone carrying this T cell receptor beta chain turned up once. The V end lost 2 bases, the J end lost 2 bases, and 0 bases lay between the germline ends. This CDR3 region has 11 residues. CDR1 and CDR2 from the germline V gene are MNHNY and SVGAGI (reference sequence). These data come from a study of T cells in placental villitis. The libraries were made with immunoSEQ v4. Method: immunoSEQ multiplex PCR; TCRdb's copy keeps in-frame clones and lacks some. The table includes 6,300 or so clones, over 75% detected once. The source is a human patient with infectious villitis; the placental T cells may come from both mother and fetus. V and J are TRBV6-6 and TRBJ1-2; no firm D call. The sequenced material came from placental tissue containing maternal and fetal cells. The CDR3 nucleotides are TGTGCCAGCAGTTACAACTATGGCTACACCTTC. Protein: CASSYNYGYTF.